Shown below are 27 T cell receptor beta chains from a single sample sequenced in a study of blood T cells in healthy people across ages. Next came a second PCR, run for about 6 to 12 cycles, which used a sample-barcoded 5' primer along with a J-beta primer mix. TCRdb fed the 5' RACE reads into MiXCR, producing one record per CDR3 protein. Altogether more than 1.4 million distinct CDR3 sequences are present, roughly 40% being singletons, with the ten largest covering 7% to 9%. Material for sequencing was blood. The receptor source for this set is a woman aged 18-29 years in good health.

This clonotype was recorded a few times. V gene TRBV4-2 combines with J gene TRBJ2-7, with 8 bases lining up with TRBD2. V shed 0 bases, J shed 2 bases, and the junction held 6 bases outside the gene matches. The CDR3 is 16 amino acids. Per the germline V gene, CDR1 is LGHNA and CDR2 is YNFKEQ. The CDR3 DNA reads TGTGCCAGCAGCCAAGATTACGGGGGGGAGGCCTACGAGCAGTACTTC. Amino acid sequence: CASSQDYGGEAYEQYF.

This clonotype was seen ten or more times. The gene calls are TRBV5-1 and TRBJ2-5; 7 bases fit TRBD1. Germline CDR1 is SGHRS and CDR2 is YFSETQ. With V trimmed by 6 bases and J by 2 bases, 7 bases remained unmatched. This CDR3 has 14 residues. The CDR3 DNA reads TGCGCCAGCAATCCGGGACAGATACAAGAGACCCAGTACTTC. Protein: CASNPGQIQETQYF. Together with reference TRBV5-1 and TRBJ2-5, the CDR3 gives the full variable domain: KAGVTQTPRYLIKTRGQQVTLSCSPISGHRSVSWYQQTPGQGLQFLFEYFSETQRNKGNFPGRFSGRQFSNSRSEMNVSTLELGDSALYLCASNPGQIQETQYFGPGTRLLVL.

The gene calls are TRBV25-1 and TRBJ2-1; 7 nucleotides agree with TRBD1. Germline loops: CDR1 MGHDK, CDR2 SYGVNS. V lost 8 bases to trimming and J lost 5 bases; unmatched junction nucleotides: 3. The CDR3 is 12 amino acids. CDR3 region: CASWDSHNEQFF. In DNA form, the CDR3 reads TGTGCCAGCTGGGACAGCCACAATGAGCAGTTCTTC.

CDR3 loop: CSVEGDSTTFYEQYF. CDR3 nucleotides: TGCAGCGTTGAGGGGGATTCCACCACCTTCTACGAGCAGTACTTC. The V gene is TRBV29-1, the J gene TRBJ2-7; D possibly uses TRBD1 or TRBD2 (5 bases each). V was shortened by 3 bases and J by 3 bases, with 18 bases between the two germline ends. CDR1 and CDR2 (germline): SQVTM, ANQGSEA. The CDR3 extends over 15 amino acids.

This sequence joins TRBV29-1 and TRBJ1-1; D is perhaps TRBD1 (5 bases). The CDR3 has 13 amino acids. Germline V gene data show CDR1 as SQVTM and CDR2 as ANQGSEA. Between the trimmed V and J ends, which lost 2 bases and 3 bases, there was a span of 10 bases. CDR3 residues: CSVERQGYTEAFF. The CDR3 bases are TGCAGCGTTGAACGGCAGGGTTACACTGAAGCTTTCTTT. The full variable domain, in which reference TRBV29-1 and TRBJ1-1 provide the parts outside the CDR3, is SAVISQKPSRDICQRGTSLTIQCQVDSQVTMMFWYRQQPGQSLTLIATANQGSEATYESGFVIDKFPISRPNLTFSTLTVSNMSPEDSSIYLCSVERQGYTEAFFGQGTRLTVV.

This clonotype was counted only a few times. The chain is built from TRBV20-1 and TRBJ2-3, with TRBD1 matching 9 bases. After removal of 2 bases from V and 3 bases from J, the junction contained 6 bases not matched to a gene. Germline V CDR1 and CDR2: DFQATT, SNEGSKA (reference sequence). CDR3 size: 15 residues. CDR3 in DNA: TGCAGTGCTAGATCGGGACAGGGTATAACAGATACGCAGTATTTT. Translation gives CSARSGQGITDTQYF.

The gene calls are TRBV20-1 and TRBJ2-1, with 7 bases that match TRBD2. The J segment lost 0 bases and the V segment lost 3 bases, leaving 11 bases of the junction unmatched. This CDR3 is 17 amino acids long. Germline V gene lookup returns CDR1 DFQATT and CDR2 SNEGSKA (reference sequence). CDR3 DNA: TGCAGTGCTAGCCCCTGGGGGGGGGAATACTCCTACAATGAGCAGTTCTTC. This codes for CSASPWGGEYSYNEQFF.

The chain uses TRBV5-1 and TRBJ2-5; no reliable D call. The germline CDR1 and CDR2 sequences are SGHRS and YFSETQ. CDR3 length: 16 residues. V dropped 0 bases and J dropped 2 bases, with 14 bases sitting between them. The CDR3 spells CASSLGSAASQETQYF. CDR3 in DNA: TGCGCCAGCAGCTTGGGGTCCGCCGCCTCACAAGAGACCCAGTACTTC.

This clonotype has more than one count but fewer than ten. This rearrangement joins TRBV7-2 to TRBJ1-2; TRBD1 is a possible D gene (6 bases). V lost 1 base and J 5 bases, leaving 14 bases between the germline ends. This CDR3 region has 15 residues. Germline V CDR1 and CDR2: SGHTA, FQGNSA. CDR3 sequence: CASSLVSGGQYGYTF. The CDR3 DNA is TGTGCCAGCAGCTTAGTGTCCGGGGGCCAATATGGCTACACCTTC.

This clonotype was counted a few times. The chain is built from TRBV6-6 and TRBJ2-3; possibly TRBD2 for D (5 bases). This CDR3 is built from 12 residues. V lost 2 bases and J 10 bases, leaving 10 bases between the germline ends. CDR1 MNHNY and CDR2 SVGAGI come from the germline V gene (reference sequence). Here the CDR3 reads CASSYDYQPQYF. In DNA, the CDR3 is TGTGCCAGCAGTTACGACTACCAACCGCAGTATTTT.

The chain is built from TRBV25-1 and TRBJ2-7; TRBD2 agrees at 13 bases. Looked up from germline, CDR1 is MGHDK and CDR2 is SYGVNS. The CDR3 is made up of 16 amino acids. V lost 3 bases, J lost 3 bases, and 5 bases stayed unmatched. The CDR3 is CASSERGLAGHYEQYF. CDR3 sequence (DNA): TGTGCCAGCAGTGAGCGGGGACTAGCGGGACACTACGAGCAGTACTTC.

The rearrangement links TRBV2 to TRBJ2-5; TRBD2 matches 10 bases. The V and J ends lost 3 bases and 5 bases, in that order; junction bases with no gene match: 3. There are 14 residues in the CDR3. Per the germline V gene, CDR1 is SNHLY and CDR2 is FYNNEI. The CDR3 region is CASSEGTSEETQYF. CDR3 coding DNA: TGTGCCAGCAGTGAGGGGACTAGCGAGGAGACCCAGTACTTC.

A few counts support this clonotype. The rearrangement uses TRBV29-1 and TRBJ1-5; a possible D gene is TRBD1 (5 bases). With 4 bases removed from V and 7 bases from J, the gap between germline ends came to 26 bases. The CDR3 length is 17 residues. Germline loops: CDR1 SQVTM, CDR2 ANQGSEA. CDR3 loop: CSVGTPGTLGSGQPQHF. The CDR3 coding sequence is TGCAGCGTTGGCACTCCCGGGACCCTGGGATCGGGACAGCCCCAGCATTTT.

This clonotype was counted only a few times. The rearrangement joins TRBV7-6 to TRBJ2-1; TRBD2 matches at 10 bases. The junction had 11 bases not matched to a gene; V was cut back by 3 bases and J by 9 bases. The germline CDR1 and CDR2 sequences are SGHVS and FNYEAQ. The CDR3 covers 16 residues. CDR3 nucleotide sequence: TGTGCCAGCAGCTTTGATCCTGCTAGCGGGAGTCTTGAGCAGTTCTTC. It encodes CASSFDPASGSLEQFF.

There are a few counts of this clonotype. This rearrangement joins TRBV20-1 to TRBJ2-4; no clear D gene. Matching the DNA end better, TRBJ2-7 makes the J call doubtful. CDR1 and CDR2 from the germline V gene are DFQATT and SNEGSKA (reference sequence). The CDR3 extends over 11 amino acids. CDR3 nucleotide sequence: TGCAGTGCTAGTATCTCGTACGAGCAGTACTTC. Residues: CSASISYEQYF.

This chain joins TRBV20-1 and TRBJ2-3, with D maybe TRBD2 (6 bases). V lost 6 bases to trimming and J lost 2 bases, with 15 bases between them. This CDR3 is built from 14 residues. The germline V gene encodes CDR1 DFQATT and CDR2 SNEGSKA (reference sequence). The CDR3, as DNA: TGCAGTGCCCTTCGGGCGGGAACCACAGATACGCAGTATTTT. Residues: CSALRAGTTDTQYF.

The chain joins TRBV30 to TRBJ1-4, with a possible D match to TRBD1 (5 bases). Per the germline V gene, CDR1 is GTSNPN and CDR2 is SVGIG (reference sequence). The V end lost 8 bases, the J end lost 6 bases, and 13 bases lay between the germline ends. The CDR3 has 12 amino acids. The CDR3 coding sequence is TGTGCCGGGGGGTGGAGATATGAAAAACTGTTTTTT. Translating it yields CAGGWRYEKLFF.

CDR3 nucleotides: TGCGCCAGCAGCCAGACTAGCGGGAAAGAGACCCAGTACTTC. Its protein product is CASSQTSGKETQYF. V gene TRBV4-1 combines with J gene TRBJ2-5; the match to TRBD2 covers 11 bases. J lost 3 bases, V lost 3 bases, and 0 bases had no gene match. The germline CDR1 and CDR2 sequences are MGHRA and YSYEKL. The CDR3 loop spans 14 amino acids.

In its sample, this clonotype was seen a few times. This chain links TRBV15 with TRBJ2-5; no clear D gene. Between the trimmed V and J ends, which lost 0 bases and 7 bases, there was a span of 6 bases. Germline CDR1 and CDR2: LNHNV and YYDKDF (reference sequence). The CDR3 length is 12 residues. The CDR3 is CATSRDSLTQYF. As DNA, the CDR3 is TGTGCCACCAGCAGAGATTCCCTGACCCAGTACTTC.

The chain is built from TRBV4-2 and TRBJ2-3; the D gene is possibly TRBD2 (6 bases). The ends were cut back, 0 bases at V and 0 bases at J, with 19 bases in the middle. The germline V gene has CDR1 LGHNA and CDR2 YNFKEQ. The CDR3 spans 19 residues. The CDR3 sequence is CASSQEPGVADPSTDTQYF. CDR3 coding DNA: TGTGCCAGCAGCCAAGAGCCCGGGGTAGCGGATCCTAGCACAGATACGCAGTATTTT.

This clonotype was picked up a small number of times. In DNA form, the CDR3 reads TGTGCCAGCAGCCCTGGGGGGTATCTGACTAGCGGGTATGGAGAGACCCAGTACTTC. Protein sequence: CASSPGGYLTSGYGETQYF. The V call is TRBV5-8, the J call TRBJ2-7, with TRBD2 matching 10 bases. The DNA end lines up better with TRBJ2-5; the J call may be wrong. The CDR3 length is 19 residues. CDR1 SGHTS and CDR2 YDEGEE come from the germline V gene.

This clonotype has only a few counts. This chain joins TRBV12-3 or TRBV12-4 and TRBJ2-3; 11 nucleotides agree with TRBD2. CDR3 length equals 17 residues. V was clipped by 0 bases and J by 1 base; unmatched bases: 3. This CDR3 reads CASSLALAGEGTDTQYF. CDR3 DNA sequence: TGTGCCAGCAGTTTAGCACTAGCGGGGGAGGGCACAGATACGCAGTATTTT.

Note on this clonotype: A single base separates this from a much larger clone, so it may be a read error. The chain links TRBV14 to TRBJ1-2; the D is unclear. There are 13 residues in the CDR3. Per germline, CDR1 SGHDN and CDR2 FVKESK. CDR3 sequence (DNA): TGTGTCAGCAGCCCCGGACCCTCCTATGGCTACACCTTC. Protein sequence: CVSSPGPSYGYTF.

This clonotype came up a few times. The chain couples TRBV12-3 or TRBV12-4 to TRBJ2-3; no clear D. V shed 5 bases and J shed 9 bases, with 15 bases lying between them. The CDR3 has 13 amino acids. CDR3 in amino acids: CASSLIGKSTQYF. The DNA for the CDR3 is TGTGCCAGCAGTCTGATAGGGAAGAGCACGCAGTATTTT.

The V gene is TRBV2, the J gene TRBJ1-2; D possibly corresponds to TRBD1 (5 bases). Germline CDR1 is SNHLY and CDR2 is FYNNEI. Trimming cost V 6 bases and J 4 bases, with 9 bases left between them. This CDR3 spans 12 amino acids. In nucleotides, the CDR3 is TGTGCCAGCAGGACAGCCTCCTATGGCTACACCTTC. This gives the protein CASRTASYGYTF.

The chain uses TRBV11-2 and TRBJ2-1, with 7 bases identical to TRBD2. With 4 bases clipped from V and 5 bases from J, the junction kept 11 bases outside the gene matches. Per germline, CDR1 SGHAT and CDR2 FQNNGV. The CDR3 covers 16 residues. CDR3: CASSSLPSGVHNEQFF. The CDR3 DNA reads as TGTGCCAGCAGCTCCCTCCCTAGCGGAGTGCACAATGAGCAGTTCTTC.

This clonotype came up a few times. J is TRBJ1-5 and V is TRBV14; D gene ambiguous. The V gene's germline CDR1 is SGHDN and CDR2 FVKESK. CDR3 length equals 14 residues. The V end lost 2 bases, the J end lost 1 base, and 6 bases lay between the germline ends. The CDR3 DNA reads as TGTGCCAGCAGCCAACTTGGGAGCAATCAGCCCCAGCATTTT. As protein: CASSQLGSNQPQHF. Based on the CDR3 plus reference TRBV14 and TRBJ1-5, the full variable domain is EAGVTQFPSHSVIEKGQTVTLRCDPISGHDNLYWYRRVMGKEIKFLLHFVKESKQDESGMPNNRFLAERTGGTYSTLKVQPAELEDSGVYFCASSQLGSNQPQHFGDGTRLSIL.